This T cell receptor beta chain was identified in a study of blood T cell repertoires in COVID-19. Repertoires were generated with immunoSEQ multiplex PCR, while TCRdb's copy carries only in-frame clones and drops some. The sample yields 200,000 to 250,000 clones, approximately 83% seen once. CDR3 length: 12 residues. Per germline, CDR1 SNHLY and CDR2 FYNNEI. Trimming removed 2 bases at V and 4 bases at J, with 6 bases between. V usage is TRBV2 and J usage is TRBJ2-7, with no clear D. Sequenced input: peripheral blood. This sequence was found in a young woman who had recovered from COVID-19. CDR3 amino acids: CASSEYSYEQYF. For the CDR3, the DNA is TGTGCCAGCAGTGAATATTCGTACGAGCAGTACTTC.